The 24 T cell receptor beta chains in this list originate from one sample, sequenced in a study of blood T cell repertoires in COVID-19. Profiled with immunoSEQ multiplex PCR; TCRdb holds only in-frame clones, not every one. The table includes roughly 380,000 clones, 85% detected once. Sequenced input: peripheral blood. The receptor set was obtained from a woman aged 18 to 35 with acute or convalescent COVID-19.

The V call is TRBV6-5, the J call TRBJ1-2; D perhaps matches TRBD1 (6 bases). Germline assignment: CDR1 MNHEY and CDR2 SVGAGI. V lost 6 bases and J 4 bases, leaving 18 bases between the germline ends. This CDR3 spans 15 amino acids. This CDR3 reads CASSTPYDRSYGYTF. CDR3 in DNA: TGTGCCAGCAGCACTCCTTACGACAGGTCCTATGGCTACACCTTC.

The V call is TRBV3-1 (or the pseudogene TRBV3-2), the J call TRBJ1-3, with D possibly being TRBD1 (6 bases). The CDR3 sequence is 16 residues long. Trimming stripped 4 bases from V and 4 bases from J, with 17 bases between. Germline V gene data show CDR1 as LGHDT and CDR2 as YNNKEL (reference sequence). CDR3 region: CASSPTTQGSGNTIYF. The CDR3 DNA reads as TGTGCCAGCAGCCCAACGACTCAGGGGTCCGGAAACACCATATATTTT.

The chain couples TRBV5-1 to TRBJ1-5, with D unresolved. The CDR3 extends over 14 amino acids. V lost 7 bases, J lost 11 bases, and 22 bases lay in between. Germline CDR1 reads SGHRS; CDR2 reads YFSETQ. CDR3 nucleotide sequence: TGCGCCAGCGATCGAGGGCACTGGTTTATAGCCCAGCATTTT. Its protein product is CASDRGHWFIAQHF.

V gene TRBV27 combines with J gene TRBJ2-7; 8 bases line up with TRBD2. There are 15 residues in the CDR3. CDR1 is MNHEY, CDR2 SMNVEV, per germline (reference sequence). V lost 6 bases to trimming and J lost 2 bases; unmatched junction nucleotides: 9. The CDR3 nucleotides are TGTGCCAGCAGACCTAGACTAGCGCAAACCTACGAGCAGTACTTC. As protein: CASRPRLAQTYEQYF.

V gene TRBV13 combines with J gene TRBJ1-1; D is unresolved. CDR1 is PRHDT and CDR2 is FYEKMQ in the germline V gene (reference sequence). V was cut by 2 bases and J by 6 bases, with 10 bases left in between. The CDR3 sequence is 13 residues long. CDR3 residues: CASSLTPESEAFF. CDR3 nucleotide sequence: TGTGCCAGCAGCTTAACCCCCGAGTCTGAAGCTTTCTTT.

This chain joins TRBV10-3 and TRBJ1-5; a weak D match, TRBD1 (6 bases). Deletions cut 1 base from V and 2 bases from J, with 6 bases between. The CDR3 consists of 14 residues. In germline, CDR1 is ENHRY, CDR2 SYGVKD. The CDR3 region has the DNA TGTGCCATCAGTGAGTACAGGGGCAATCAGCCCCAGCATTTT. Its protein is CAISEYRGNQPQHF.

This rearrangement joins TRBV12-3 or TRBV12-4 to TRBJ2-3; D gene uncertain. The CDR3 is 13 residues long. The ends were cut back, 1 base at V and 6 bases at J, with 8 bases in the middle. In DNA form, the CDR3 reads TGTGCCAGCAGTTTAGAGAGCAAGGATACGCAGTATTTT. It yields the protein CASSLESKDTQYF.

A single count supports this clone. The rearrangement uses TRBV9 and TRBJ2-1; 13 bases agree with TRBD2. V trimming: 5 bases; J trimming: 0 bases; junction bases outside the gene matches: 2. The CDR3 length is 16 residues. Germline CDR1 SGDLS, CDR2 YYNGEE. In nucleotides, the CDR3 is TGTGCCAGCAGTGGGACTAGCGGGGCCTCCTACAATGAGCAGTTCTTC. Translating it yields CASSGTSGASYNEQFF. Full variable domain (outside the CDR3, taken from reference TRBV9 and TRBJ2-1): DSGVTQTPKHLITATGQRVTLRCSPRSGDLSVYWYQQSLDQGLQFLIQYYNGEERAKGNILERFSAQQFPDLHSELNLSSLELGDSALYFCASSGTSGASYNEQFFGPGTRLTVL.

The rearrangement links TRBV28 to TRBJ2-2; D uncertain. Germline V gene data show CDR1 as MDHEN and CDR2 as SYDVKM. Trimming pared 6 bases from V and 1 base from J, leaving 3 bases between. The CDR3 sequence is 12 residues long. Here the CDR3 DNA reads TGTGCCAGCAGACTGAACACCGGGGAGCTGTTTTTT. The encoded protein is CASRLNTGELFF.

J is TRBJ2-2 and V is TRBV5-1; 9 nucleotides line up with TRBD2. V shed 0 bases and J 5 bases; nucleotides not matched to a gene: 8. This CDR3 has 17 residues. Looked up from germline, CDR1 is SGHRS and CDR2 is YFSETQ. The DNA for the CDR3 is TGCGCCAGCAGCTTGGGTAGCGGGGGCTCACCTACCGGGGAGCTGTTTTTT. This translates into CASSLGSGGSPTGELFF.

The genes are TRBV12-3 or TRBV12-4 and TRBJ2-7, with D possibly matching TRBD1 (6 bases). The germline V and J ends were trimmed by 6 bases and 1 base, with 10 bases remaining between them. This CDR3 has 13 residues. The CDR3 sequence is CASRPTGSYEQYF. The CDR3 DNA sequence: TGTGCCAGCAGGCCGACAGGTTCCTACGAGCAGTACTTC.

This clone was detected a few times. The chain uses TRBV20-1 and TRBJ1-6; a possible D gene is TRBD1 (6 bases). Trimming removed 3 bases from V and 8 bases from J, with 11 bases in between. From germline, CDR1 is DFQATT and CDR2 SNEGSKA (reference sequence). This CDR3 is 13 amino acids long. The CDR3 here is CSASRGRDSPLHF. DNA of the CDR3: TGCAGTGCTAGTAGGGGGAGGGATTCACCCCTCCACTTT.

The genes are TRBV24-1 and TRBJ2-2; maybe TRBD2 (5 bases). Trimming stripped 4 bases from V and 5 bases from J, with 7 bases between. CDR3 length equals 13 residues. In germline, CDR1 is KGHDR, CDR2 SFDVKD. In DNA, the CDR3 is TGTGCCACCAGTGACTGGACTACCGGGGAGCTGTTTTTT. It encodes CATSDWTTGELFF.

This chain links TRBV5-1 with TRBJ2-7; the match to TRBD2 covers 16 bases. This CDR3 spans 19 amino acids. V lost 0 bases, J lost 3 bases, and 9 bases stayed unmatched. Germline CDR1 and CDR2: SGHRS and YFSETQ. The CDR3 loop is CASSLDQGLAGGPYYEQYF. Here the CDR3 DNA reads TGCGCCAGCAGCTTGGACCAGGGACTAGCGGGGGGGCCCTACTACGAGCAGTACTTC. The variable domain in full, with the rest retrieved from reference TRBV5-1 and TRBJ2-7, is KAGVTQTPRYLIKTRGQQVTLSCSPISGHRSVSWYQQTPGQGLQFLFEYFSETQRNKGNFPGRFSGRQFSNSRSEMNVSTLELGDSALYLCASSLDQGLAGGPYYEQYFGPGTRLTVT.

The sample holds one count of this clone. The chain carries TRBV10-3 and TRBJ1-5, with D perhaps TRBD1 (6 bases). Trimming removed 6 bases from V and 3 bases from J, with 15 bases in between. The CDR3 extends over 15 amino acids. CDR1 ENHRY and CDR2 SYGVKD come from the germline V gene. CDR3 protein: CAISQTQGDNQPQHF. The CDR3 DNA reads TGTGCCATCAGCCAAACACAGGGAGACAATCAGCCCCAGCATTTT.

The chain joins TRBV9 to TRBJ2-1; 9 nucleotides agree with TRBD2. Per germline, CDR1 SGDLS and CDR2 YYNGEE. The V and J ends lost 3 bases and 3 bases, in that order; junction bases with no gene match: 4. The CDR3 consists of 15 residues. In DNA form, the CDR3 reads TGTGCCAGCAGCGAGCGACTAGCGGACTACAATGAGCAGTTCTTC. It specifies CASSERLADYNEQFF.

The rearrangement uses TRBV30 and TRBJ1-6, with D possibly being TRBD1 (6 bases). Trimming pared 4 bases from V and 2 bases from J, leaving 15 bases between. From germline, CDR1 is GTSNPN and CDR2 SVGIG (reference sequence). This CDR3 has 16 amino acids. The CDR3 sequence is CAWMNQGGTYNSPLHF. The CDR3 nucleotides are TGTGCCTGGATGAATCAAGGGGGAACCTATAATTCACCCCTCCACTTT.

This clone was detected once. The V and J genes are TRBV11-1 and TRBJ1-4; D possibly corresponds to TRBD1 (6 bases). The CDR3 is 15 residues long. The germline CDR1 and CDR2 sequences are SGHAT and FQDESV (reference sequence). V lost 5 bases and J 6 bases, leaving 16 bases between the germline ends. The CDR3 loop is CASSGRTAGDEKLFF. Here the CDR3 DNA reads TGTGCCAGCAGCGGACGGACAGCCGGAGATGAAAAACTGTTTTTT.

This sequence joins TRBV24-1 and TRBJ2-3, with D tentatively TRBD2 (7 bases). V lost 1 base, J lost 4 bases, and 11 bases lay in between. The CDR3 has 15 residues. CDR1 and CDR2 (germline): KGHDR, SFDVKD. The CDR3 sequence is CATSDLLGGADTQYF. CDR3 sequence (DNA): TGTGCCACCAGTGATTTATTAGGGGGGGCAGATACGCAGTATTTT.

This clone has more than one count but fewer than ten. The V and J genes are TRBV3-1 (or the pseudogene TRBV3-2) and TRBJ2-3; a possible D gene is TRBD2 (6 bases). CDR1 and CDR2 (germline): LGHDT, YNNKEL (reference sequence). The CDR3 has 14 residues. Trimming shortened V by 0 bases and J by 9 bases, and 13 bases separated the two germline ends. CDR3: CASSQDSRLGTQYF. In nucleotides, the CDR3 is TGTGCCAGCAGCCAAGATTCCCGACTAGGCACGCAGTATTTT.

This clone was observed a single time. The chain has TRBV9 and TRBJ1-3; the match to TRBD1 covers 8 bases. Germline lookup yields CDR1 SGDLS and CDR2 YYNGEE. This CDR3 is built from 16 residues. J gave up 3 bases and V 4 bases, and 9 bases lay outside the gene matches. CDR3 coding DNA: TGTGCCAGCAGCCAGGGGGCCGGGTGGTTTGGAAACACCATATATTTT. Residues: CASSQGAGWFGNTIYF. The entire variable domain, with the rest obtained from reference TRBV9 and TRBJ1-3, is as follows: DSGVTQTPKHLITATGQRVTLRCSPRSGDLSVYWYQQSLDQGLQFLIQYYNGEERAKGNILERFSAQQFPDLHSELNLSSLELGDSALYFCASSQGAGWFGNTIYFGEGSWLTVV.

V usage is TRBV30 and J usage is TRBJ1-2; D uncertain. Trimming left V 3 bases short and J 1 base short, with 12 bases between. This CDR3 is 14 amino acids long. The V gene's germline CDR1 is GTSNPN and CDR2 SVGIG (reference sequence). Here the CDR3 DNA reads TGTGCCTGGAGGTCGGAGACGGTTAACTATGGCTACACCTTC. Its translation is CAWRSETVNYGYTF.

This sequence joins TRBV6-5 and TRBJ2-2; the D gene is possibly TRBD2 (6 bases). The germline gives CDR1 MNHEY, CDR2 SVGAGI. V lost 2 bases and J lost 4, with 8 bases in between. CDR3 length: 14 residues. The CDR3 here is CASSYGAGTGELFF. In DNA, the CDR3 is TGTGCCAGCAGTTACGGAGCGGGCACCGGGGAGCTGTTTTTT.

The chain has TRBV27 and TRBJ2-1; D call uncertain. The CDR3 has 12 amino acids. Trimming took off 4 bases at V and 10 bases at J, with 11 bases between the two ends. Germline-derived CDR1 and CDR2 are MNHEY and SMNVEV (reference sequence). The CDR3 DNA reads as TGTGCCAGCAGTTATCGGTCAGGCGAGCAGTTCTTC. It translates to CASSYRSGEQFF.